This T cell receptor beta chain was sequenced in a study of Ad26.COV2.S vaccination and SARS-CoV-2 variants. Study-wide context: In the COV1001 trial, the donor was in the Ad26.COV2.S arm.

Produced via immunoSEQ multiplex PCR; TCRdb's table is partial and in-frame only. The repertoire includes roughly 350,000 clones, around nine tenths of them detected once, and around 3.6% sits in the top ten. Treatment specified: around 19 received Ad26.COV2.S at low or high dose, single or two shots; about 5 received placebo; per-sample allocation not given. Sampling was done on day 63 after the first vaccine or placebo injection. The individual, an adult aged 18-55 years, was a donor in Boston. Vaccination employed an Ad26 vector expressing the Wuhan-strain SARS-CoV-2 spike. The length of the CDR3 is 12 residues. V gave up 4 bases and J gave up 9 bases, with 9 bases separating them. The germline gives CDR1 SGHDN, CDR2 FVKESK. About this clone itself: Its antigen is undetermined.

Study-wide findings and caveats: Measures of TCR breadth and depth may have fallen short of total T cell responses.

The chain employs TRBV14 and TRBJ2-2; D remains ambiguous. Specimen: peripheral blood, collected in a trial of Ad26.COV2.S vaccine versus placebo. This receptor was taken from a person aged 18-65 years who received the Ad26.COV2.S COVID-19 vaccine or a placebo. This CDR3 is CASSRQSWELFF. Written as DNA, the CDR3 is TGTGCCAGCAGCCGCCAAAGTTGGGAGCTGTTTTTT.